This T cell receptor beta chain was captured in a study of human T cells and chemical hapten exposure. Study overall: Minor pooled library volume differences mainly drove per-sample TCR yield variation.

Via MiXCR, TCRdb re-called the RACE reads, giving one row per CDR3 protein. The repertoire includes about 380,000 distinct CDR3 sequences, roughly 5% of them detected once, and approximately 2.3% sits in the top ten. Time point in this sample: patch test 1, 2 weeks after DPC sensitization. Treatment noted: therapeutic diphenylcyclopropenone sensitization with weekly scalp DPC. In its sample, this clonotype was seen many times. The CDR3 has 14 amino acids. CDR1 is SGHNT and CDR2 is YYREEE in the germline V gene (reference sequence). Trimming took off 5 bases at V and 2 bases at J, with 12 bases between the two ends.

The material was whole blood, obtained in connection with sensitization to the hapten diphenylcyclopropenone (DPC). The clonotype comes from a woman aged 50 to 65 with alopecia areata. Some clones in this sample may be carry-over from other donors' samples. The gene calls are TRBV5-4 and TRBJ2-3; D is unresolved. CDR3 in amino acids: CASRPVGSTDTQYF. The CDR3 coding sequence is TGTGCCAGCAGGCCGGTGGGTTCCACAGATACGCAGTATTTT.